A single sample is the source of the 16 T cell receptor beta chains below, sequenced in a study of T cells after yellow fever vaccination. TCRdb processed the 5' RACE reads anew with MiXCR; each CDR3 protein has one entry. Counted here are a few hundred thousand distinct CDR3 sequences, 6.8% occurring once; the ten biggest clones make up over 15%. This specimen consisted of PBMCs, obtained more than 40 days after the first yellow fever vaccination. The receptors derive from a man aged 18 to 29 who received the YFV17D yellow fever vaccine.

At least ten counts were recorded for this clonotype. The chain employs TRBV5-1 and TRBJ1-1, with 7 bases lining up with TRBD1. The CDR3 is made up of 16 amino acids. The trim removed 4 bases at V and 2 bases at J, leaving 11 bases unmatched. CDR1 SGHRS and CDR2 YFSETQ come from the germline V gene. CDR3 region: CASSAQGSGDNTEAFF. The CDR3 DNA is TGCGCCAGCAGCGCACAGGGGAGCGGCGACAACACTGAAGCTTTCTTT.

The chain is built from TRBV29-1 and TRBJ2-5; D is possibly TRBD1 (6 bases). The CDR3 is 14 residues long. Trimming left V 6 bases short and J 5 bases short, with 19 bases between. The V gene's germline CDR1 is SQVTM and CDR2 ANQGSEA. The DNA of the CDR3 is TGCAGCGTGAGGGTCTCCAGGGGCGTGGAGACCCAGTACTTC. It encodes CSVRVSRGVETQYF.

The chain links TRBV6-1 to TRBJ2-1; TRBD1 matches at 7 bases. V was pared by 2 bases and J by 7 bases, with 23 bases of the junction left unmatched. The CDR3 loop spans 20 amino acids. The germline V gene encodes CDR1 MNHNS and CDR2 SASEGT. CDR3: CASSEFSRGTLSIARNEQFF. Written as DNA, the CDR3 is TGTGCCAGCAGTGAATTTTCCAGGGGGACCCTAAGCATCGCTCGTAATGAGCAGTTCTTC.

The rearrangement uses TRBV19 and TRBJ1-1, with D tentatively TRBD1 (6 bases). Germline CDR1 and CDR2: LNHDA and SQIVND (reference sequence). Trimming took 5 bases from V and 3 from J, leaving 22 bases between them. This CDR3 is built from 17 residues. CDR3 nucleotide sequence: TGTGCCAGTAGTTCCGACAGGTATACAAGCTGGGACACTGAAGCTTTCTTT. This gives the protein CASSSDRYTSWDTEAFF.

J is TRBJ2-7 and V is TRBV12-3 or TRBV12-4; the match to TRBD1 covers 8 bases. CDR3 length: 12 residues. J lost 5 bases, V lost 5 bases, and 2 bases had no gene match. The CDR3 protein is CASSKQGDEQYF. In nucleotides, the CDR3 is TGTGCCAGCAGTAAACAGGGGGACGAGCAGTACTTC.

This clonotype was counted only a few times. The rearrangement joins TRBV29-1 to TRBJ1-1; D uncertain. The ends were cut back, 7 bases at V and 0 bases at J, with 18 bases in the middle. The CDR3 is 15 amino acids. CDR1 and CDR2 (germline): SQVTM, ANQGSEA. The CDR3 coding sequence is TGCAGCGCTCGAGAGTTGAGGTTACTGAACACTGAAGCTTTCTTT. Encoded protein: CSARELRLLNTEAFF.

The chain employs TRBV29-1 and TRBJ2-3, with D perhaps TRBD1 (6 bases). Trimming stripped 4 bases from V and 7 bases from J, with 15 bases between. Germline loops: CDR1 SQVTM, CDR2 ANQGSEA. CDR3 size: 13 residues. The CDR3 nucleotides are TGCAGCGTTGGGATAGGGGGTCGCAATACGCAGTATTTT. It is translated as CSVGIGGRNTQYF.

This clonotype has a count of ten or more. The chain couples TRBV6-5 to TRBJ1-2; D uncertain. The CDR3 spans 13 residues. Looked up from germline, CDR1 is MNHEY and CDR2 is SVGAGI. V was trimmed by 0 bases and J by 8 bases, leaving 10 bases between them. The CDR3 region has the DNA TGTGCCAGCAGTTACTCCCGGGGTCGCGGCTACACCTTC. It codes for CASSYSRGRGYTF.

The V call is TRBV10-2, the J call TRBJ2-2, with no clear D. The CDR3 contains 11 residues. From germline, CDR1 is WSHSY and CDR2 SAAADI. The germline V and J ends were trimmed by 7 bases and 5 bases, with 5 bases remaining between them. CDR3 sequence (DNA): TGCGCCAGCATGGGGACCGGGGAGCTGTTTTTT. The encoded protein is CASMGTGELFF.

Only a few counts were recorded for this clonotype. The rearrangement uses TRBV7-8 and TRBJ2-7; TRBD1 matches at 9 bases. The CDR3 extends over 16 amino acids. Germline V lookup: CDR1 SGHVS, CDR2 FQNEAQ. V was clipped by 5 bases and J by 1 base; unmatched bases: 9. This CDR3 is CASSRKDRGLSYEQYV. In DNA, the CDR3 is TGTGCCAGCAGCCGAAAGGACAGGGGACTATCCTACGAGCAGTACGTC.

This clonotype has more than one count but fewer than ten. The rearrangement uses TRBV7-9 and TRBJ2-1; D not certain. The V and J ends lost 3 bases and 8 bases respectively, with 5 bases between them. Looked up from germline, CDR1 is SEHNR and CDR2 is FQNEAQ (reference sequence). The CDR3 has 11 amino acids. Here the CDR3 DNA reads TGTGCCAGCAGCTTGCAGGATGAGCAGTTCTTC. It yields the protein CASSLQDEQFF. The variable domain in full, completed from reference TRBV7-9 and TRBJ2-1, reads DTGVSQNPRHKITKRGQNVTFRCDPISEHNRLYWYRQTLGQGPEFLTYFQNEAQLEKSRLLSDRFSAERPKGSFSTLEIQRTEQGDSAMYLCASSLQDEQFFGPGTRLTVL.

The rearrangement joins TRBV4-2 to TRBJ2-6; D is unclear. The CDR3 covers 15 residues. Germline values: CDR1 LGHNA, CDR2 YNFKEQ. V shed 4 bases and J shed 0 bases, with 7 bases lying between them. The DNA for the CDR3 is TGTGCCAGCAGCCCGTCTAACTCTGGGGCCAACGTCCTGACTTTC. It encodes CASSPSNSGANVLTF.

The rearrangement uses TRBV28 and TRBJ1-1; no reliable D call. V lost 3 bases to trimming and J lost 0 bases, with 11 bases between them. Germline values: CDR1 MDHEN, CDR2 SYDVKM. The length of the CDR3 is 15 residues. The CDR3 DNA reads as TGTGCCAGCAGTTTCCTCCCCAGGCTGAACACTGAAGCTTTCTTT. It encodes CASSFLPRLNTEAFF.

This sequence joins TRBV7-2 and TRBJ1-2; 8 nucleotides agree with TRBD1. The CDR3 consists of 15 residues. Germline CDR1 is SGHTA and CDR2 is FQGNSA. After removal of 4 bases from V and 4 bases from J, the junction contained 8 bases not matched to a gene. In DNA, the CDR3 is TGTGCCAGCAGCTCGTTCCTCGGGACAGGCTATGGCTACACCTTC. Translated, it gives CASSSFLGTGYGYTF.

The J gene is TRBJ2-7, the V gene TRBV11-3, with TRBD2 as a possible D gene (6 bases). Trimming stripped 5 bases from V and 5 bases from J, with 13 bases between. Germline lookup yields CDR1 SGHNT and CDR2 YENEEA. This CDR3 region has 13 residues. Here the CDR3 DNA reads TGTGCCAGCAGCGCCCCGGGAGCGGACGAGCAGTACTTC. It codes for CASSAPGADEQYF.

This clonotype was counted many times. The CDR3 reads CASSFGYQETQYF. CDR3 DNA sequence: TGTGCCAGCAGCTTTGGGTACCAAGAGACCCAGTACTTC. V is TRBV7-8 and J is TRBJ2-5; D ambiguous. The CDR3 consists of 13 residues. Germline loops: CDR1 SGHVS, CDR2 FQNEAQ. With 3 bases removed from V and 0 bases from J, the gap between germline ends came to 5 bases.